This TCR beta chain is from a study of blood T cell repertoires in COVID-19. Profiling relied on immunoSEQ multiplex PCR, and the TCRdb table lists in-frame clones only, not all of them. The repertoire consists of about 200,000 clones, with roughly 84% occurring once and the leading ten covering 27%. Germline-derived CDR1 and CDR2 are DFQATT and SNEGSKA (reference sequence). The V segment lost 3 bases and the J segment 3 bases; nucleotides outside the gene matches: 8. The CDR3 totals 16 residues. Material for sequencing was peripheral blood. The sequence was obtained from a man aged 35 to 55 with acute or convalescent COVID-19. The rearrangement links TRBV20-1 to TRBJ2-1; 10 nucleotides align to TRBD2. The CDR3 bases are TGCAGTGCTAGTGACGTTACTAGCGGGATCTACAATGAGCAGTTCTTC. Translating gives CSASDVTSGIYNEQFF.